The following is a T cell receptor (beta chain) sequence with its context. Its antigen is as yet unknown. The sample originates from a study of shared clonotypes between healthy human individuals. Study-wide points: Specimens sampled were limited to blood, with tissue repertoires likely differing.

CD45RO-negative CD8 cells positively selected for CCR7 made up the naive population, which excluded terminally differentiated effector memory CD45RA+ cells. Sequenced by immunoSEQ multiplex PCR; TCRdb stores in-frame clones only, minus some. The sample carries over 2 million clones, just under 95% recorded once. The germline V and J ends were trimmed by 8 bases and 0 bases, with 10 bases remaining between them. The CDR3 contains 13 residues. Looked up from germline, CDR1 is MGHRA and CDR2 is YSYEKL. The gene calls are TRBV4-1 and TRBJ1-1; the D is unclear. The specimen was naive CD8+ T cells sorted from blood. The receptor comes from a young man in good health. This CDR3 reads CASVGGMNTEAFF. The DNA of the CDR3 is TGCGCCAGCGTGGGTGGAATGAACACTGAAGCTTTCTTT.